This T cell receptor beta chain is from a study of shared clonotypes between healthy human individuals. Study results and caveats: In the sorted subsets, rarefaction showed sequencing was incomplete despite large depth. The sampled material consisted only of blood, and tissue repertoires are likely to differ. When compared with the clonotypes that were shared by all four sorted-subset donors, the non-shared clonotypes turned out to have lower generation probabilities.

A word on this clone: Its antigen remains unidentified.

TCRdb's copy holds only in-frame clones and misses some; the assay was immunoSEQ multiplex PCR. Counted here are under 2,500,000 clones, 90% to 97% occurring once; the ten biggest clones make up roughly 0.13%. Germline CDR1 SGHRS, CDR2 YFSETQ. The CDR3 is 18 residues long. The ends lost 3 bases at V and 0 bases at J; junction bases unmatched: 8. The source material was naive CD4+ T cells sorted from blood. Subset noted: CD45RA+ positively selected. This chain links TRBV5-1 with TRBJ2-6, with 8 bases aligning to TRBD1. The receptor's source is a man younger than 35 in good health. The chain's CDR3 is CASSSPGQANSGANVLTF. In DNA form, the CDR3 reads TGCGCCAGCAGCTCGCCGGGACAGGCAAACTCTGGGGCCAACGTCCTGACTTTC. Full variable domain (outside the CDR3, taken from reference TRBV5-1 and TRBJ2-6): KAGVTQTPRYLIKTRGQQVTLSCSPISGHRSVSWYQQTPGQGLQFLFEYFSETQRNKGNFPGRFSGRQFSNSRSEMNVSTLELGDSALYLCASSSPGQANSGANVLTFGAGSRLTVL.